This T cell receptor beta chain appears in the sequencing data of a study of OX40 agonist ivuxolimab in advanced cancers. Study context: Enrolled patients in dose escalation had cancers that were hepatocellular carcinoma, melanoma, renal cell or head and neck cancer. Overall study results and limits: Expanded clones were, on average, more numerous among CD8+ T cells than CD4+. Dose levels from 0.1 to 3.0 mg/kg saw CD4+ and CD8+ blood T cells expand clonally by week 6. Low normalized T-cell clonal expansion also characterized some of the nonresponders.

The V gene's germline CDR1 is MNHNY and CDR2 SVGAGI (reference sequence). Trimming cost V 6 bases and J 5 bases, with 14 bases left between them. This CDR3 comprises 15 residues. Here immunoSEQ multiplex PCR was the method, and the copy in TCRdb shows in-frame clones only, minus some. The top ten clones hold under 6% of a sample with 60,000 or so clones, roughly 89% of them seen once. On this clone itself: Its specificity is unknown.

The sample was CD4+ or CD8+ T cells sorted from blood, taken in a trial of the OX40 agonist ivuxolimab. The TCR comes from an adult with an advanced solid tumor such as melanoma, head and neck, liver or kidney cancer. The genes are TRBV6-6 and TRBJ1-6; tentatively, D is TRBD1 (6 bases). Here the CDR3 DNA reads TGTGCCAGCAGACCAAGGGACAAGAATAATTCACCCCTCCACTTT. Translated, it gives CASRPRDKNNSPLHF.